The sample holds one count of the clone carrying this TCR beta chain. Germline V gives CDR1 SEHNR, CDR2 FQNEAQ (reference sequence). The CDR3 is made up of 13 amino acids. V gave up 3 bases and J gave up 6 bases, with 11 bases separating them. Sequenced by immunoSEQ multiplex PCR; TCRdb stores in-frame clones only, minus some. The sample includes some 64,000 clones, about 90% of them seen just once. The data belong to a study of T cell changes during pregnancy in multiple sclerosis. J is TRBJ1-1 and V is TRBV7-9; D is perhaps TRBD1 (5 bases). Material: peripheral blood, obtained in the first trimester of pregnancy. This sequence originates from a female donor in good health, enrolled as a control in a pregnancy study. CDR3 protein: CASSFSGYAEAFF. The CDR3 region has the DNA TGTGCCAGCAGCTTTTCAGGGTACGCTGAAGCTTTCTTT.